Below are 14 T cell receptor beta chains sequenced from a single sample in a study of T-cell memory formation after mild COVID-19. One entry per CDR3 protein, called by TCRdb with MiXCR from the 5' RACE reads. The data show 550,000 to 600,000 distinct CDR3 sequences, roughly a fifth seen once. The specimen sequenced was PBMCs or a T cell subset sorted from them (not recorded which). The receptors stem from an adult woman who had mild COVID-19 (a few samples of this study predate the infection). Cell type and time point are not known.

This clonotype showed up just once. CDR3 DNA sequence: TGCGCCAGCAGCCAAGGGGTACTAGCGGGACCCACAGATACGCAGTATTTT. This encodes CASSQGVLAGPTDTQYF. The chain recombines TRBV4-1 with TRBJ2-3; 10 bases agree with TRBD2. This CDR3 has 17 amino acids. With V trimmed by 1 base and J by 2 bases, 6 bases remained unmatched. Germline V gene sequence: CDR1 MGHRA, CDR2 YSYEKL.

This clonotype was counted a few times. V gene TRBV5-4 combines with J gene TRBJ2-3, with 8 bases lining up with TRBD2. The CDR3 sequence is 17 residues long. Germline trimming cut 4 bases from V and 5 bases from J; bases unmatched to any gene: 15. Germline CDR1 reads SGHNT; CDR2 reads YYREEE (reference sequence). The CDR3 sequence is CASSAGTSLTERDTQYF. The CDR3 DNA sequence: TGTGCCAGCAGCGCCGGGACTAGTTTAACGGAACGAGATACGCAGTATTTT.

This clonotype appeared a few times. J is TRBJ2-7 and V is TRBV20-1; weak D call: TRBD2 (6 bases). V lost 1 base to trimming and J lost 7 bases, with 17 bases between them. There are 14 residues in the CDR3. In germline, CDR1 is DFQATT, CDR2 SNEGSKA (reference sequence). CDR3 sequence: CSARVTAGGGEQYF. As DNA, the CDR3 is TGCAGTGCTAGAGTGACAGCGGGTGGGGGAGAGCAGTACTTC.

V usage is TRBV4-1 and J usage is TRBJ2-5, with D perhaps TRBD2 (7 bases). The CDR3 is 13 residues long. Looked up from germline, CDR1 is MGHRA and CDR2 is YSYEKL. Trimming stripped 6 bases from V and 5 bases from J, with 13 bases between. The CDR3 sequence: CASRRGAGETQYF. The DNA of the CDR3 is TGCGCCAGCAGACGGGGGGCCGGGGAGACCCAGTACTTC.

The chain joins TRBV5-6 to TRBJ2-7; D unclear. The CDR3 has 11 residues. The germline V gene encodes CDR1 SGHDT and CDR2 YYEEEE. The ends were cut back, 7 bases at V and 6 bases at J, with 11 bases in the middle. The CDR3 region has the DNA TGTGCCAGCGGGCACCCCGGCGAGCAGTACTTC. Its translation is CASGHPGEQYF.

This clonotype was recorded a few times. The chain recombines TRBV9 with TRBJ1-2; D is unresolved. CDR1 is SGDLS and CDR2 is YYNGEE in the germline V gene. Between the trimmed V and J ends, which lost 1 base and 2 bases, there was a span of 12 bases. The CDR3 is 15 residues long. CDR3 sequence (DNA): TGTGCCAGCAGCGTAAACCGCCAGGAAAACTATGGCTACACCTTC. The encoded protein is CASSVNRQENYGYTF. Full variable domain (rest looked up from reference TRBV9 and TRBJ1-2): DSGVTQTPKHLITATGQRVTLRCSPRSGDLSVYWYQQSLDQGLQFLIQYYNGEERAKGNILERFSAQQFPDLHSELNLSSLELGDSALYFCASSVNRQENYGYTFGSGTRLTVV.

This clonotype was seen a few times. The chain joins TRBV27 to TRBJ1-2; tentative D call: TRBD1 (5 bases). CDR3 size: 17 residues. Deletions cut 6 bases from V and 0 bases from J, with 20 bases between. The germline V gene encodes CDR1 MNHEY and CDR2 SMNVEV (reference sequence). The DNA of the CDR3 is TGTGCCAGCAGGGCTAGTTGGGGGTACGAGGCTAACTATGGCTACACCTTC. It translates to CASRASWGYEANYGYTF.

The CDR3 is CASSLVPGTGRDEQYF. The CDR3 DNA is TGTGCCAGCAGCTTAGTGCCCGGGACAGGGCGGGACGAGCAGTACTTC. The chain recombines TRBV7-9 with TRBJ2-7; 9 bases agree with TRBD1. The CDR3 contains 16 residues. Trimming removed 1 base from V and 5 bases from J; junction bases left unmatched: 9. Looked up from germline, CDR1 is SEHNR and CDR2 is FQNEAQ (reference sequence).

V is TRBV18 and J is TRBJ2-7; 11 bases are a match to TRBD1. The CDR3 has 16 residues. Germline assignment: CDR1 KGHSH and CDR2 LQKENI. The V segment lost 6 bases and the J segment 4 bases; nucleotides outside the gene matches: 11. Here the CDR3 DNA reads TGTGCCAGCTCGTCCAACCAGGGACAGGGGGTTTACGAGCAGTACTTC. It translates to CASSSNQGQGVYEQYF.

The CDR3 sequence is CASSLGGSRGYTF. The CDR3 nucleotides are TGTGCCAGCAGTCTGGGAGGGAGTAGAGGCTACACCTTC. V is TRBV12-3 or TRBV12-4 and J is TRBJ1-2; no firm D call. The CDR3 consists of 13 residues. V was trimmed by 5 bases and J by 8 bases, leaving 15 bases between them.

Here the CDR3 reads CASSGGLAGVGDEQFF. The DNA of the CDR3 is TGTGCCAGCAGCGGGGGACTAGCGGGAGTTGGCGATGAGCAGTTCTTC. This chain joins TRBV7-9 and TRBJ2-1, with 14 bases matching TRBD2. Looked up from germline, CDR1 is SEHNR and CDR2 is FQNEAQ (reference sequence). V was clipped by 5 bases and J by 8 bases; unmatched bases: 8. The CDR3 runs 16 residues.

This chain links TRBV5-3 with TRBJ2-1; 8 bases align to TRBD2. TRBV5-3 is flagged as an ORF with uncertain function. The CDR3 is 16 residues long. J was trimmed by 1 base and V by 2 bases; bases with no gene match: 5. The CDR3 DNA reads TGTGCCAGAAGCTTAGGGAAGCGGGGGTCCTACAATGAGCAGTTCTTC. It translates to CARSLGKRGSYNEQFF.

In this sample, this clonotype turned up a few times. The chain recombines TRBV7-9 with TRBJ1-2; D not certain. Trimming pared 3 bases from V and 4 bases from J, leaving 9 bases between. The germline gives CDR1 SEHNR, CDR2 FQNEAQ (reference sequence). This CDR3 is 13 amino acids long. The CDR3 DNA reads TGTGCCAGCAGCTTTACAGAACTCTATGGCTACACCTTC. Protein sequence: CASSFTELYGYTF.

A few counts support this clonotype. The chain joins TRBV4-2 to TRBJ2-1; 7 bases map to TRBD1. Germline CDR1 reads LGHNA; CDR2 reads YNFKEQ. The CDR3 covers 16 residues. Germline trimming cut 3 bases from V and 0 bases from J; bases unmatched to any gene: 5. DNA for the CDR3: TGTGCCAGCAGCCATGGGACAGCAAGCTCCTACAATGAGCAGTTCTTC. Translating gives CASSHGTASSYNEQFF.